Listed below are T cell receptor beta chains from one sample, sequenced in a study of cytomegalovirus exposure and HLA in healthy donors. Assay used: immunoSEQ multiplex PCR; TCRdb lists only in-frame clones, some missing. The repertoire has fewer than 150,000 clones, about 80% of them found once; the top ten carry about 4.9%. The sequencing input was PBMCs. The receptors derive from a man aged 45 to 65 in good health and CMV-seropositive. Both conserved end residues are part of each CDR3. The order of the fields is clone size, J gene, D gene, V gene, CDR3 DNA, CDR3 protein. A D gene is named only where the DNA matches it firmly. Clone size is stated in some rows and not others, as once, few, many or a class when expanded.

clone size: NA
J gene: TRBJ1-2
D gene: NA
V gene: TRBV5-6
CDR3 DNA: TGTGCCAGCAGCTTGGGGTCAGGGGCCTCTGGCTACACCTTC
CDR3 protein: CASSLGSGASGYTF

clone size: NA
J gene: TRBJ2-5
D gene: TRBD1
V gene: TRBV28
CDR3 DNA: TGTGCCAGCAGGCTCCACCGGGACAGGGGAATTGGTGGCGGGACCCAGTACTTC
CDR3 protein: CASRLHRDRGIGGGTQYF

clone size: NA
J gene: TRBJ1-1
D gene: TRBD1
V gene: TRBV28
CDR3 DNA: TGTGCCAGCAGGATTAGACAGGGTAGGCCTTTCTTT
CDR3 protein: CASRIRQGRPFF

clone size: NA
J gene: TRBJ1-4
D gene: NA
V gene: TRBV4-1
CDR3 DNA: TGCGCCAGCAGCTTCGGGTTGGAGGGTTCAACTAATGAAAAACTGTTTTTT
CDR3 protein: CASSFGLEGSTNEKLFF

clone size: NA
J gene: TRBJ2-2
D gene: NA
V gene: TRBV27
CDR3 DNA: TGTGCCAGCAGTCCCGGGGATAGGGGGATTTCGAATACCGGGGAGCTGTTTTTT
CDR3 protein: CASSPGDRGISNTGELFF

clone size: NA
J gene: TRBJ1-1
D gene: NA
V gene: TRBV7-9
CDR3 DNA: TGTGCCGGTCTGGGGGCGAAGGGCACTGAAGCTTTCTTT
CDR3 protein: CAGLGAKGTEAFF

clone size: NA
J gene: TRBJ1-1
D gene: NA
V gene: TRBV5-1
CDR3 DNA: TGCGCCAGCAGCTCCACAGGGTCGGGCACTGAAGCTTTCTTT
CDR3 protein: CASSSTGSGTEAFF

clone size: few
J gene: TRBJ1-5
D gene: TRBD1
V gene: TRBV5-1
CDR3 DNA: TGCGCCAGCAGCGAGACAGGGGCCCTAAATCAGCCCCAGCATTTT
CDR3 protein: CASSETGALNQPQHF

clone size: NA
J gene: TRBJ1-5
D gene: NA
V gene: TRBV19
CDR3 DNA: TGTGCCAGTAGTTGGGCAGGGAAGCAGCCCCAGCATTTT
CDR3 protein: CASSWAGKQPQHF

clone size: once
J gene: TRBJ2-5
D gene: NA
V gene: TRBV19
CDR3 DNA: TGTGCCAGTAGTCCATACCCCGGTCTGGAGACCCAGTACTTC
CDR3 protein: CASSPYPGLETQYF

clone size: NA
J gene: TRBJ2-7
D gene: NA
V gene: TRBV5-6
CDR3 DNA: TGTGCCAGCAGCCGAGCCGCGGGAACAAGCTCCTACGAGCAGTACTTC
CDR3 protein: CASSRAAGTSSYEQYF

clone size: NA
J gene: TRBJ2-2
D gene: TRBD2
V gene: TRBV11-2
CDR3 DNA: TGTGCCAGCAGCTTCGGGGGGTACACCGGGGAGCTGTTTTTT
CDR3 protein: CASSFGGYTGELFF

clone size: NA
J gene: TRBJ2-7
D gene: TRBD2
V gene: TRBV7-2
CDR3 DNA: TGTGCCAGCAGATCGGGGGGGTCTGGCTACGAGCAGTACTTC
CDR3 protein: CASRSGGSGYEQYF

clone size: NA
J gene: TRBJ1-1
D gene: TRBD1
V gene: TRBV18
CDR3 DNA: TGTGCCAGCTCACCGGGACAGGTCGAAGCTTTCTTT
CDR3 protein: CASSPGQVEAFF

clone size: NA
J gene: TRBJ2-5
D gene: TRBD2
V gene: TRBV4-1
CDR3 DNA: TGCGCCAGCAGCCAGGGGACTAGCGGACCCCAAGAGACCCAGTACTTC
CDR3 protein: CASSQGTSGPQETQYF

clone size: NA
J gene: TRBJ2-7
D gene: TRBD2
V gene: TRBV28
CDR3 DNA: TGTGCCAGCAGTTTAGCCCGCCGTTTATGGGGGGGGTACAACGAGCAGTACTTC
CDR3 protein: CASSLARRLWGGYNEQYF